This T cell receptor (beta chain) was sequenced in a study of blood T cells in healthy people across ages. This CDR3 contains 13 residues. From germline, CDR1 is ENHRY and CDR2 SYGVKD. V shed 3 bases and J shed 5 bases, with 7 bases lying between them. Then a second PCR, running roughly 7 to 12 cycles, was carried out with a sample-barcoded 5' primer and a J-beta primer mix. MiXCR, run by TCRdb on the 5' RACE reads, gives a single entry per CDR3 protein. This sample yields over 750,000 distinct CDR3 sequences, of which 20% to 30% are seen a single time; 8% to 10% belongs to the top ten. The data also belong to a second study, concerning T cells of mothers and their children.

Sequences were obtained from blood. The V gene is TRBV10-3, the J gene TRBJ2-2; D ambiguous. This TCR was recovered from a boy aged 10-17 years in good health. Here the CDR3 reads CAISEPLTGELFF. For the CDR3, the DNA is TGTGCCATCAGTGAACCACTGACCGGGGAGCTGTTTTTT.